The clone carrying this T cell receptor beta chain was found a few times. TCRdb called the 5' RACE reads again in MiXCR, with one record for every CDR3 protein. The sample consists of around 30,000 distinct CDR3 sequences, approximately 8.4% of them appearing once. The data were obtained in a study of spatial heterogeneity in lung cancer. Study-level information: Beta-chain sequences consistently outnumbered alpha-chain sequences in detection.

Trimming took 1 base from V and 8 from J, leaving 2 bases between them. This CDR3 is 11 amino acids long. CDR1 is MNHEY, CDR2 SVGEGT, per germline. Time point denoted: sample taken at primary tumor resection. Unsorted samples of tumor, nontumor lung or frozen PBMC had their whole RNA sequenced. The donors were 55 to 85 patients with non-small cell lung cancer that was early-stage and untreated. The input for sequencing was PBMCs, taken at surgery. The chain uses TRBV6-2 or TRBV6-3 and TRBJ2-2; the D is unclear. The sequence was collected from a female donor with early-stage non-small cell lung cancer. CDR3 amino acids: CASSYYGELFF. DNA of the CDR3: TGTGCCAGCAGTTACTATGGGGAGCTGTTTTTT.